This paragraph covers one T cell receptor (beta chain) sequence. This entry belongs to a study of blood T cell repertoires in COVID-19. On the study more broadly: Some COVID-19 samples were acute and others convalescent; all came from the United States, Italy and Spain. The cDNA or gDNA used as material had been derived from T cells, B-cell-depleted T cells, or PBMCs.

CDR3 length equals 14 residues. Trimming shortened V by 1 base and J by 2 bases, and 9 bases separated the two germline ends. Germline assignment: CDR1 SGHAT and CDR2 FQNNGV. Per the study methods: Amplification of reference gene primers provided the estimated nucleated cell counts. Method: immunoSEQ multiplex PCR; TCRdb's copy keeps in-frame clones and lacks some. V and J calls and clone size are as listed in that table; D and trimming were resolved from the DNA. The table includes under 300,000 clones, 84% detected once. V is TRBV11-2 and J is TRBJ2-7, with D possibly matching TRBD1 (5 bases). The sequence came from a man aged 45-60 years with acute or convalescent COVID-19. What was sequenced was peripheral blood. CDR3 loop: CASSLGQGPYEQYF. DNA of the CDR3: TGTGCCAGCAGCTTAGGCCAGGGTCCCTACGAGCAGTACTTC.